This T cell receptor (beta chain) originates from a study of blood T cell repertoires in COVID-19. Assay: immunoSEQ multiplex PCR; the TCRdb copy retains only in-frame clones and omits some. The sample shows more than 95,000 clones, roughly 80% of them seen only once. Looked up from germline, CDR1 is MNHEY and CDR2 is SVGEGT. J was trimmed by 0 bases and V by 4 bases; bases with no gene match: 9. There are 18 residues in the CDR3. The clonotype originates from a man between 65 and 85 years old with acute or convalescent COVID-19. Sample: peripheral blood. The rearrangement links TRBV6-2 or TRBV6-3 to TRBJ1-5, with TRBD1 identical over 10 bases. The CDR3: CASSWSRDRGSSNQPQHF. The CDR3 DNA reads TGTGCCAGCAGTTGGTCCCGGGACAGGGGTAGTAGCAATCAGCCCCAGCATTTT.